These 16 T cell receptor beta chains were sequenced from one sample in a study of control samples from healthy donors and cancer patients (dated by TCRdb to the early 2020s). The library was built by means of the immunoSEQ multiplex PCR assay. TCRdb limited this immuneACCESS table to in-frame rearrangements with V and J called. A share of clones is missing; checked studies link under half to unresolved V genes, and the rest is unexplained. The sample profile shows some 150,000 clones; about nine tenths of them were found once. Less than 5.5% of the sample rests with the top ten. The specimen was blood. These receptor sequences come from a young man in good health.

This chain's CDR3 is CASSRDRGGETQYF. CDR3 coding DNA: TGTGCCAGCAGTCGGGACAGGGGGGGAGAGACCCAGTACTTC. The chain joins TRBV27 to TRBJ2-5; 11 nucleotides line up with TRBD1. The CDR3 loop spans 14 amino acids. CDR1 and CDR2 (germline): MNHEY, SMNVEV (reference sequence). V lost 5 bases to trimming and J lost 4 bases; unmatched junction nucleotides: 3.

This clone is a singleton in its sample. This chain uses TRBV24-1 with TRBJ2-7, with no clear D. This CDR3 contains 13 residues. The germline CDR1 and CDR2 sequences are KGHDR and SFDVKD. V was shortened by 4 bases and J by 6 bases, with 12 bases between the two germline ends. This CDR3 is CATSDLVNSEQYF. In DNA form, the CDR3 reads TGTGCCACCAGTGACCTAGTTAATTCCGAGCAGTACTTC.

Note on this clone: Other nucleotide sequences in the sample specify the same CDR3. This rearrangement joins TRBV6-5 to TRBJ2-1; no reliable D call. CDR3 length equals 13 residues. The germline V and J ends were trimmed by 2 bases and 4 bases, with 6 bases remaining between them. Germline V gene sequence: CDR1 MNHEY, CDR2 SVGAGI. The chain's CDR3 is CASSYGVYNEQFF. CDR3 nucleotides: TGTGCCAGCAGTTACGGCGTTTACAATGAGCAGTTCTTC.

This chain joins TRBV6-5 and TRBJ1-4; D is unresolved. The CDR3 extends over 13 amino acids. Germline CDR1 and CDR2: MNHEY and SVGAGI. Trimming pared 2 bases from V and 3 bases from J, leaving 4 bases between. CDR3 sequence: CASSYDANEKLFF. The DNA for the CDR3 is TGTGCCAGCAGTTACGACGCTAATGAAAAACTGTTTTTT.

This clone was seen only once. The V gene is TRBV24-1, the J gene TRBJ2-5; a weak D match, TRBD2 (6 bases). The CDR3 is 14 residues long. Germline V CDR1 and CDR2: KGHDR, SFDVKD. Deletions cut 5 bases from V and 5 bases from J, with 14 bases between. The CDR3 region has the DNA TGTGCCACCAGTGTATCGACTAGTGTTGAGACCCAGTACTTC. Protein: CATSVSTSVETQYF.

This clone was counted a few times. This chain connects TRBV7-3 to TRBJ1-1, with D uncertain. Trimming shortened V by 5 bases and J by 1 base, and 8 bases separated the two germline ends. The V gene's germline CDR1 is SGHTA and CDR2 FQGTGA. CDR3 length: 13 residues. This CDR3 is CASSPTQNTEAFF. CDR3 nucleotide sequence: TGTGCCAGCAGCCCTACACAGAACACTGAAGCTTTCTTT.

The chain couples TRBV6-5 to TRBJ1-2, with 7 bases that match TRBD1. CDR3 length: 12 amino acids. Per the germline V gene, CDR1 is MNHEY and CDR2 is SVGAGI. V was pared by 2 bases and J by 8 bases, with 2 bases of the junction left unmatched. The CDR3 is CASSYPGQGYTF. For the CDR3, the DNA is TGTGCCAGCAGTTACCCGGGACAGGGCTACACCTTC.

The V call is TRBV19, the J call TRBJ1-4, with a tentative D call TRBD1 (5 bases). In germline, CDR1 is LNHDA, CDR2 SQIVND (reference sequence). Trimming left V 1 base short and J 6 bases short, with 21 bases between. This CDR3 contains 18 residues. This CDR3 is CASSIAKGWQLEDEKLFF. The CDR3 DNA sequence: TGTGCCAGTAGTATAGCCAAGGGGTGGCAGCTAGAGGATGAAAAACTGTTTTTT. Full variable domain (outside the CDR3, taken from reference TRBV19 and TRBJ1-4): DGGITQSPKYLFRKEGQNVTLSCEQNLNHDAMYWYRQDPGQGLRLIYYSQIVNDFQKGDIAEGYSVSREKKESFPLTVTSAQKNPTAFYLCASSIAKGWQLEDEKLFFGSGTQLSVL.

The gene calls are TRBV24-1 and TRBJ1-2, with D possibly TRBD1 on 5 matching bases. The CDR3 extends over 16 amino acids. Per germline, CDR1 KGHDR and CDR2 SFDVKD. Between the trimmed V and J ends, which lost 4 bases and 5 bases, there was a span of 19 bases. The CDR3 is CATSDDQGAADYGYTF. The CDR3 region has the DNA TGTGCCACCAGTGACGATCAAGGGGCGGCAGATTATGGCTACACCTTC.

This clone was recorded once. The rearrangement uses TRBV6-5 and TRBJ1-6, with D possibly matching TRBD1 (5 bases). V was clipped by 5 bases and J by 5 bases, with 10 bases between them. This CDR3 spans 14 amino acids. Germline CDR1 is MNHEY and CDR2 is SVGAGI. CDR3 sequence: CASSNQGNNSPLHF. In nucleotides, the CDR3 is TGTGCCAGCAGTAACCAGGGTAATAATTCACCCCTCCACTTT.

The CDR3 spells CASSFLENSNNEQFF. In DNA, the CDR3 is TGTGCCAGCAGTTTTTTAGAAAACTCTAACAATGAGCAGTTCTTC. The gene calls are TRBV27 and TRBJ2-1; no firm D call. Trimming stripped 3 bases from V and 5 bases from J, with 14 bases between. This CDR3 comprises 15 residues. CDR1 and CDR2 (germline): MNHEY, SMNVEV (reference sequence).

The gene calls are TRBV2 and TRBJ2-7, with 10 bases aligning to TRBD2. From germline, CDR1 is SNHLY and CDR2 FYNNEI. The CDR3 extends over 15 amino acids. The trim removed 7 bases at V and 5 bases at J, leaving 11 bases unmatched. The CDR3 DNA is TGTGCCAGCACCCAAGCGGGAGGGCCTTTCGACGAGCAGTACTTC. It encodes CASTQAGGPFDEQYF.

This clone came up a few times. The gene calls are TRBV2 and TRBJ2-5; the D call may be TRBD1 or TRBD2 (5 bases each). Trimming shortened V by 5 bases and J by 3 bases, and 16 bases separated the two germline ends. This CDR3 has 15 amino acids. Germline V gene sequence: CDR1 SNHLY, CDR2 FYNNEI. The CDR3 DNA sequence: TGTGCCAGCAGTCCGGGGCAAACACGAGAAGAGACCCAGTACTTC. Its protein product is CASSPGQTREETQYF. The variable domain in full, completed from reference TRBV2 and TRBJ2-5, reads EPEVTQTPSHQVTQMGQEVILRCVPISNHLYFYWYRQILGQKVEFLVSFYNNEISEKSEIFDDQFSVERPDGSNFTLKIRSTKLEDSAMYFCASSPGQTREETQYFGPGTRLLVL.

This clone was seen a single time. The V call is TRBV4-3, the J call TRBJ1-4; no firm D call. Germline V CDR1 and CDR2: LGHNA, YSLEER. V lost 3 bases and J 4 bases, leaving 15 bases between the germline ends. CDR3 length: 16 residues. The CDR3, as DNA: TGCGCCAGCAGCCAGCCCGGACCGGGTGGTAATGAAAAACTGTTTTTT. Protein sequence: CASSQPGPGGNEKLFF.

The chain couples TRBV6-2 or TRBV6-3 to TRBJ2-5, with a tentative D call TRBD2 (5 bases). Germline V gene sequence: CDR1 MNHEY, CDR2 SVGEGT. Between the trimmed V and J ends, which lost 2 bases and 0 bases, there was a span of 10 bases. The CDR3 runs 15 residues. The CDR3 reads CASSYEGGNQETQYF. The CDR3 coding sequence is TGTGCCAGCAGTTACGAGGGTGGCAACCAAGAGACCCAGTACTTC.

The J gene is TRBJ1-5, the V gene TRBV18; TRBD1 agrees at 7 bases. Germline trimming cut 6 bases from V and 1 base from J; bases unmatched to any gene: 6. The CDR3 covers 15 residues. Per the germline V gene, CDR1 is KGHSH and CDR2 is LQKENI. CDR3 loop: CASSQGGWSNQPQHF. The DNA of the CDR3 is TGTGCCAGCTCGCAAGGGGGCTGGAGCAATCAGCCCCAGCATTTT.